This T cell receptor (beta chain) is from a study of human T cells and chemical hapten exposure. Study-wide background: Diphenylcyclopropenone doses were given weekly to the scalps of patients across the approximately 24-week study. Small differences in pooled library volume mainly drove the variation in TCR yields per sample.

Each CDR3 protein gets one entry after TCRdb re-called the RACE reads with MiXCR. Seen here are about 100,000 distinct CDR3 sequences, about 10% observed once, and the top ten hold about 2%. The length of the CDR3 is 14 residues. Germline CDR1 and CDR2: DFQATT and SNEGSKA (reference sequence). V was pared by 4 bases and J by 4 bases, with 5 bases of the junction left unmatched. Time point noted: patch test 1, 2 weeks after DPC sensitization. Documented treatment: therapeutic diphenylcyclopropenone sensitization with weekly scalp DPC. Findings and limits, study-wide: Compared with pre-sensitization or healthy control sets, expanded TCRs clustered more.

This clonotype was found a few times. The antigen remains undetermined. The receptor was isolated from a man in his forties or fifties with alopecia areata. Some clones in this sample may be carry-over from other donors' samples. The sequencing used whole blood, collected in connection with sensitization to the hapten diphenylcyclopropenone (DPC). The rearrangement joins TRBV20-1 to TRBJ2-3; TRBD2 matches 10 bases. In nucleotides, the CDR3 is TGCAGTGCTAAGCTAGCGGGAGTCCCAGATACGCAGTATTTT. Its translation: CSAKLAGVPDTQYF.